Below, 25 T cell receptor beta chains from the same sample are listed, as sequenced in a study of CD8 T cells in ankylosing spondylitis. MiXCR was run by TCRdb on the 5' RACE reads, yielding one entry per CDR3 protein. The repertoire holds 130,000 or so distinct CDR3 sequences, with around 7% as singletons. The material sequenced was blood, either unsorted or a sorted T cell fraction (not recorded which). The source of these receptors is a male donor with ankylosing spondylitis or in good health (not recorded which).

In this sample, this clonotype turned up many times. The CDR3 DNA reads as TGTGCCAGCAGCCAAGATCTGGAAGGGGCGAACACTGAAGCTTTCTTT. Translating it yields CASSQDLEGANTEAFF. The V and J genes are TRBV4-2 and TRBJ1-1; D might be TRBD1 (5 bases). V was pared by 0 bases and J by 1 base, with 12 bases between. Germline V lookup: CDR1 LGHNA, CDR2 YNFKEQ. The CDR3 is 16 residues long.

This clonotype has ten or more counts. J is TRBJ2-3 and V is TRBV5-1, with D tentatively TRBD1 (5 bases). Trimming took 2 bases from V and 0 from J, leaving 10 bases between them. Looked up from germline, CDR1 is SGHRS and CDR2 is YFSETQ. The CDR3 extends over 15 amino acids. The CDR3 DNA follows: TGCGCCAGCAGCTTTCAGGGAAGGAGCACAGATACGCAGTATTTT. It yields the protein CASSFQGRSTDTQYF.

This chain joins TRBV5-1 and TRBJ2-5; 7 bases are shared with TRBD2. The germline gives CDR1 SGHRS, CDR2 YFSETQ. Trimming removed 0 bases from V and 2 bases from J; junction bases left unmatched: 4. This CDR3 region has 15 residues. CDR3 sequence reads: CASSLGLAWQETQYF. Written as DNA, the CDR3 is TGCGCCAGCAGCTTGGGACTAGCTTGGCAAGAGACCCAGTACTTC.

This clonotype came up many times. The chain recombines TRBV27 with TRBJ2-3, with D hard to call. From germline, CDR1 is MNHEY and CDR2 SMNVEV (reference sequence). V was pared by 2 bases and J by 1 base, with 7 bases between. There are 14 residues in the CDR3. Here the CDR3 reads CASSLRAGTDTQYF. DNA for the CDR3: TGTGCCAGCAGTTTAAGGGCAGGCACAGATACGCAGTATTTT.

As to this clonotype: A much more abundant neighbour one base away suggests this may be a read error. The chain recombines TRBV20-1 with TRBJ2-1; 7 positions agree with TRBD2. The length of the CDR3 is 15 residues. The germline gives CDR1 DFQATT, CDR2 SNEGSKA (reference sequence). The CDR3 DNA is TGCTGTGCTCGCCCCCTAGCGGTACAAGACAATGAGCAGTTCTTC. Protein sequence: CCARPLAVQDNEQFF.

This chain links TRBV20-1 with TRBJ2-5; 12 bases map to TRBD2. This CDR3 contains 16 residues. Trimming at V came to 7 bases and at J to 5 bases, leaving 14 bases not matched to a gene. Per germline, CDR1 DFQATT and CDR2 SNEGSKA (reference sequence). CDR3 protein: CSVTRTSGNPGETQYF. The DNA of the CDR3 is TGCAGTGTCACTCGGACTAGCGGGAACCCGGGGGAGACCCAGTACTTC.

The table lists this clonotype with many counts. This chain uses TRBV19 with TRBJ2-5; D gene unclear. CDR3 length equals 14 residues. V lost 5 bases to trimming and J lost 4 bases, with 14 bases between them. The V gene's germline CDR1 is LNHDA and CDR2 SQIVND (reference sequence). CDR3 nucleotides: TGTGCCAGTAGTCTCCCCGGAGCTGTAGAGACCCAGTACTTC. It encodes CASSLPGAVETQYF.

This clonotype showed up many times. The chain has TRBV6-2 or TRBV6-3 and TRBJ2-1; D may correspond to TRBD1 or TRBD2 (5 bases each). V gave up 7 bases and J gave up 10 bases, with 11 bases separating them. The germline gives CDR1 MNHEY, CDR2 SVGEGT. The CDR3 runs 11 residues. Here the CDR3 reads CASKKGSEQFF. DNA for the CDR3: TGTGCCAGCAAGAAGGGGAGCGAGCAGTTCTTC.

This clonotype was recorded at least ten times. As DNA, the CDR3 is TGTGCCAGCAGCCAAGATCCTTTCTACACCGGGGAGCTGTTTTTT. It is translated as CASSQDPFYTGELFF. The chain has TRBV3-1 and TRBJ2-2; D uncertain. The CDR3 consists of 15 residues. CDR1 is LGHDT and CDR2 is YNNKEL in the germline V gene (reference sequence). V dropped 0 bases and J dropped 3 bases, with 8 bases sitting between them.

The V call is TRBV30, the J call TRBJ1-2, with D possibly TRBD1 on 5 matching bases. Germline lookup yields CDR1 GTSNPN and CDR2 SVGIG (reference sequence). This CDR3 comprises 12 residues. V dropped 8 bases and J dropped 2 bases, with 12 bases sitting between them. The CDR3 bases are TGTGCCGGAGCCAGGGTCAACTATGGCTACACCTTC. Its translation: CAGARVNYGYTF.

This clonotype was counted at least ten times. This chain links TRBV7-2 with TRBJ2-1, with D perhaps matching TRBD1 (5 bases). Germline V CDR1 and CDR2: SGHTA, FQGNSA. Trimming shortened V by 2 bases and J by 14 bases, and 10 bases separated the two germline ends. This CDR3 contains 11 residues. The DNA of the CDR3 is TGTGCCAGCAGCTTAAAGGGGCGAGAGTTCTTC. Its translation: CASSLKGREFF.

This clonotype was seen ten or more times. V gene TRBV20-1 combines with J gene TRBJ1-1; 11 positions agree with TRBD1. CDR3 length: 15 amino acids. After removal of 0 bases from V and 7 bases from J, the junction contained 7 bases not matched to a gene. Germline CDR1 is DFQATT and CDR2 is SNEGSKA (reference sequence). The CDR3 DNA sequence: TGCAGTGCTAGAGATCGGGACAGGGGGATTAGTGAAGCTTTCTTT. This sequence encodes CSARDRDRGISEAFF.

This rearrangement joins TRBV21-1 to TRBJ2-5. TRBV21-1 is a recognized pseudogene. This CDR3 has 18 amino acids. This CDR3 reads CASSKRGVCPWSQETQYF. The CDR3 DNA reads TGTGCCAGCAGCAAAAGAGGAGTCTGCCCGTGGTCCCAAGAGACCCAGTACTTC.

This clonotype was picked up many times. The V call is TRBV20-1, the J call TRBJ2-7, with D perhaps TRBD2 (5 bases). Trimming removed 2 bases at V and 11 bases at J, with 19 bases between. Germline lookup yields CDR1 DFQATT and CDR2 SNEGSKA (reference sequence). CDR3 size: 13 residues. The CDR3 spells CSARSPDHVGEYF. DNA of the CDR3: TGCAGTGCTAGATCTCCGGACCATGTCGGGGAGTACTTC.

V gene TRBV29-1 combines with J gene TRBJ1-5; perhaps TRBD1 as D (6 bases). Trimming pared 7 bases from V and 2 bases from J, leaving 12 bases between. Germline loops: CDR1 SQVTM, CDR2 ANQGSEA. CDR3 length: 13 amino acids. The CDR3 loop reads CSASPGGNQPQHF. Here the CDR3 DNA reads TGCAGCGCAAGCCCAGGGGGCAATCAGCCCCAGCATTTT. Complete variable domain (other parts from reference TRBV29-1 and TRBJ1-5): SAVISQKPSRDICQRGTSLTIQCQVDSQVTMMFWYRQQPGQSLTLIATANQGSEATYESGFVIDKFPISRPNLTFSTLTVSNMSPEDSSIYLCSASPGGNQPQHFGDGTRLSIL.

This clonotype was counted at least ten times. The V and J genes are TRBV20-1 and TRBJ2-4; 7 nucleotides line up with TRBD1. Germline V gene sequence: CDR1 DFQATT, CDR2 SNEGSKA (reference sequence). CDR3 size: 13 residues. The V gene end was trimmed by 6 bases and the J gene end by 0 bases; junction bases not matched to a gene: 2. CDR3 region: CSADRVAKNIQYF. The CDR3 nucleotides read TGCAGTGCAGACAGGGTAGCCAAAAACATTCAGTACTTC.

V is TRBV2 and J is TRBJ2-2; 11 bases are a match to TRBD1. The junction had 3 bases not matched to a gene; V was cut back by 4 bases and J by 5 bases. The CDR3 runs 15 residues. The germline V gene encodes CDR1 SNHLY and CDR2 FYNNEI. The CDR3 reads CASSGGQGGTGELFF. DNA of the CDR3: TGTGCCAGCAGTGGGGGACAGGGGGGGACCGGGGAGCTGTTTTTT.

The table lists this clonotype with many counts. The V and J genes are TRBV11-2 and TRBJ2-3; D gene ambiguous. The CDR3 runs 12 residues. Germline V gives CDR1 SGHAT, CDR2 FQNNGV. Trimming shortened V by 5 bases and J by 6 bases, and 9 bases separated the two germline ends. CDR3 residues: CASSHGQDTQYF. CDR3 coding DNA: TGTGCCAGCAGCCATGGTCAGGATACGCAGTATTTT.

This clonotype was seen many times. This chain's CDR3 is CASSLRGPSYEQYF. CDR3 coding DNA: TGTGCCAGCAGTTTGAGAGGGCCTTCCTACGAGCAGTACTTC. This sequence joins TRBV27 and TRBJ2-7; maybe TRBD2 (5 bases). CDR1 and CDR2 from the germline V gene are MNHEY and SMNVEV (reference sequence). Trimming pared 3 bases from V and 1 base from J, leaving 10 bases between. CDR3 size: 14 residues.

The chain uses TRBV5-1 and TRBJ2-2; perhaps TRBD2 as D (5 bases). CDR3 length equals 16 residues. The germline V and J ends were trimmed by 2 bases and 3 bases, with 14 bases remaining between them. The germline gives CDR1 SGHRS, CDR2 YFSETQ. The CDR3 sequence: CASSFIFGDYTGELFF. The CDR3 DNA is TGCGCCAGCAGCTTCATTTTCGGGGATTACACCGGGGAGCTGTTTTTT.

This clonotype was observed many times. This rearrangement joins TRBV14 to TRBJ1-1; no clear D. CDR3 length: 13 amino acids. V was cut by 2 bases and J by 5 bases, with 9 bases left in between. Germline V lookup: CDR1 SGHDN, CDR2 FVKESK. The CDR3 sequence is CASSQLEGTEAFF. The DNA of the CDR3 is TGTGCCAGCAGCCAACTGGAGGGAACTGAAGCTTTCTTT.

This clonotype was found many times. V and J are TRBV5-1 and TRBJ2-1; maybe TRBD2 (5 bases). The CDR3 sequence is 15 residues long. The germline V and J ends were trimmed by 1 base and 7 bases, with 15 bases remaining between them. CDR1 is SGHRS, CDR2 YFSETQ, per germline. CDR3 sequence reads: CASSLSGLSPNEQFF. The CDR3 DNA follows: TGCGCCAGCAGCTTGTCCGGACTGAGCCCTAATGAGCAGTTCTTC.

This clonotype has at least ten counts. J is TRBJ2-1 and V is TRBV7-2, with D perhaps TRBD2 (6 bases). The CDR3 contains 14 residues. Trimming pared 1 base from V and 6 bases from J, leaving 10 bases between. CDR1 is SGHTA, CDR2 FQGNSA, per germline. In nucleotides, the CDR3 is TGTGCCAGCAGCTTAGAGTGGACTACCAATGAGCAGTTCTTC. Translating it yields CASSLEWTTNEQFF.

This clonotype appeared many times. The genes are TRBV20-1 and TRBJ2-3; D uncertain. From germline, CDR1 is DFQATT and CDR2 SNEGSKA (reference sequence). The CDR3 sequence is 12 residues long. The germline V and J ends were trimmed by 8 bases and 0 bases, with 9 bases remaining between them. The CDR3 protein is CSSDESTDTQYF. The DNA for the CDR3 is TGCAGTTCCGACGAGAGCACAGATACGCAGTATTTT.

This clonotype was seen repeatedly, ten times or more. The chain joins TRBV3-1 to TRBJ2-1; D is ambiguous. Per germline, CDR1 LGHDT and CDR2 YNNKEL (reference sequence). The CDR3 has 14 amino acids. Trimming removed 0 bases from V and 4 bases from J, with 7 bases in between. CDR3 amino acids: CASSQEGGYNEQFF. In DNA, the CDR3 is TGTGCCAGCAGCCAAGAAGGCGGTTACAATGAGCAGTTCTTC.